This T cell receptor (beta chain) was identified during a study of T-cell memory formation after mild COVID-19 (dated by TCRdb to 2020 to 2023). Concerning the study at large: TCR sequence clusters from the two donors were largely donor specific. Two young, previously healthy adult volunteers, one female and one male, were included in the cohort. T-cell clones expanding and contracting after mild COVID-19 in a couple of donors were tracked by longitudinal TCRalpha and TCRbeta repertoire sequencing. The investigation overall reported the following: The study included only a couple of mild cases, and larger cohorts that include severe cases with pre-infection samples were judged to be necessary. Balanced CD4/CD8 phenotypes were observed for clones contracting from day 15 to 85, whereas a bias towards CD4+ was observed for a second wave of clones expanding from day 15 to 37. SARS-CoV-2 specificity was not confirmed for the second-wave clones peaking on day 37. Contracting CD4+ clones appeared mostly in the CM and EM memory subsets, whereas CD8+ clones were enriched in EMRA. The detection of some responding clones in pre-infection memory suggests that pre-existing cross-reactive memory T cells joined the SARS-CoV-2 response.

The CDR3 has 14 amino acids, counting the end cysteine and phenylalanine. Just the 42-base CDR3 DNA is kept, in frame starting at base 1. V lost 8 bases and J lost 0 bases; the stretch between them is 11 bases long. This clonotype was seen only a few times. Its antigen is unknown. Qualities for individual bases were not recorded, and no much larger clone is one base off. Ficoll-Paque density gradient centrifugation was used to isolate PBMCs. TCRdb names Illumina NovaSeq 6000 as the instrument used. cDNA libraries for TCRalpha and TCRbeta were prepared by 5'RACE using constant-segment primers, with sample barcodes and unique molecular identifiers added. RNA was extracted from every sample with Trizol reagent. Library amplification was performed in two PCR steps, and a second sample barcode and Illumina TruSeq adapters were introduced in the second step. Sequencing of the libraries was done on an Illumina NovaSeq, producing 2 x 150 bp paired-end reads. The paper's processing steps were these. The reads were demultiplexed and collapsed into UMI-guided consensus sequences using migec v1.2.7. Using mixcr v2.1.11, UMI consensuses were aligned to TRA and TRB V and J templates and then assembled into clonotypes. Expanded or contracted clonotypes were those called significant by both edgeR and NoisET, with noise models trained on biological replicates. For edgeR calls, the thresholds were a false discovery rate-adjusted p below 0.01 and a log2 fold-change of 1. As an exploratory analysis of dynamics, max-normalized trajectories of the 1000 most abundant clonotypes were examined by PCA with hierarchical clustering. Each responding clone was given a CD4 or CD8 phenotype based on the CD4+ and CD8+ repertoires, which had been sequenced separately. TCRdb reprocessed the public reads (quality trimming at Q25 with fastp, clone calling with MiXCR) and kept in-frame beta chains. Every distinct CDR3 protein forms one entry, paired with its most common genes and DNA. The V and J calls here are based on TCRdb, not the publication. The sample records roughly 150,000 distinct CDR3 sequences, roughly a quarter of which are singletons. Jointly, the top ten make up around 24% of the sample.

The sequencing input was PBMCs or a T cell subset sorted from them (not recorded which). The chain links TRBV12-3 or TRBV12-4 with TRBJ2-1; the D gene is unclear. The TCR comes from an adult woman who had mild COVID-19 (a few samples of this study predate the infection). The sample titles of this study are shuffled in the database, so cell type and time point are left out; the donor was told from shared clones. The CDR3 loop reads CASRRGVSYNEQFF. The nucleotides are TGTGCCAGCCGAAGAGGTGTCTCCTACAATGAGCAGTTCTTC.